This TCR beta chain stems from a study of Graves' ophthalmopathy and Graves' hyperthyroidism. General study results and limits: Ophthalmopathy was separated from stable hyperthyroidism by a 13-signature model with 87.88% sensitivity and 75% to 83% specificity.

This clonotype was recorded many times. Antigen unknown. The CDR3 extends over 12 amino acids. Trimming removed 6 bases from V and 7 bases from J, with 13 bases in between. TCR beta CDR3 regions were amplified from RNA transcripts. First-round RT-PCR used HTBI primers; second-round multiplex PCR followed. TCRdb re-derived calls from the multiplex PCR reads in MiXCR, one entry per CDR3 protein. The sample yields 200,000 to 250,000 distinct CDR3 sequences, around 30% seen once. This TCR was sampled from a man between 50 and 59 years old with Graves' ophthalmopathy. The specimen sequenced was peripheral blood. The V gene is TRBV12-3 or TRBV12-4, the J gene TRBJ2-7; D gene uncertain. CDR3 sequence reads: CASRKQHGEQYF. The CDR3, as DNA: TGTGCCAGCAGAAAACAGCATGGGGAGCAGTACTTC.